This T cell receptor (beta chain) was identified during a study of T cells in localized non-small cell lung cancer. Findings and caveats of the study: The study linked higher blood T cell density to longer overall survival. Turning up in adjacent lung were a median approximately 57 of the top 100 tumor clones.

Regarding this clone: Its specificity is unknown.

Profiled with immunoSEQ multiplex PCR; TCRdb holds only in-frame clones, not every one. The sample lists some 10,000 clones, roughly 81% occurring once. This CDR3 is built from 13 residues. The V end lost 7 bases, the J end lost 6 bases, and 15 bases lay between the germline ends. Germline CDR1 reads SQVTM; CDR2 reads ANQGSEA. This sequence was found in a male donor aged 60 or over with stage III lung adenocarcinoma. The V call is TRBV29-1, the J call TRBJ2-2, with D unresolved. Here the sequenced sample was peripheral blood, taken before any cancer treatment. CDR3 loop: CSAPGYSSGELFF. The CDR3 DNA reads TGCAGCGCCCCGGGCTATTCCTCCGGGGAGCTGTTTTTT.